A selection of T cell receptor beta chains follows, all from one sample in a study of T cell changes during pregnancy in multiple sclerosis. Only in-frame clones appear in the TCRdb table, and some are missing; sequencing was by immunoSEQ multiplex PCR. The sample shows around 75,000 clones, roughly 94% of them seen only once. The specimen comprised CD4+ T cells from peripheral blood mononuclear cells, sampled after pregnancy. These TCRs come from a female donor with multiple sclerosis, enrolled in a pregnancy study. The CDR3 runs from the conserved cysteine through the conserved F or W. The order of the fields is V gene, D gene, clone size, J gene, CDR3 DNA, CDR3 protein. The D gene is left open where the match is weak. Only some rows state a clone size, as once, few, many or a class for expanded clones.

TRBV27	TRBD2	-	TRBJ2-3	TGTGCCAGCATATCGCCTAGCGGGAGGGGGCGGACGCAGTATTTT	CASISPSGRGRTQYF
TRBV7-3	-	-	TRBJ1-1	TGTGCCAGCAGCCCTAGGGGTGGGGGGACTGAAGCTTTCTTT	CASSPRGGGTEAFF
TRBV5-1	TRBD1	-	TRBJ1-1	TGCGCCAGCAGCTTCCAGGTACCGGCGACAGGGGATAAAGCTTTCTTT	CASSFQVPATGDKAFF
TRBV7-8	TRBD2	-	TRBJ2-1	TGTGCCAGCAGCTTAGCGCTAGCGGGAAGGAACAATGAGCAGTTCTTC	CASSLALAGRNNEQFF
TRBV19	-	-	TRBJ2-2	TGTGCCAGTGCGCTAGCCTGGAACACCGGGGAGCTGTTTTTT	CASALAWNTGELFF
TRBV2	TRBD1	once	TRBJ2-7	TGTGCCAGCAGTGCGCCAGGGGGCTACGAGCAGTACTTC	CASSAPGGYEQYF
TRBV19	TRBD1	-	TRBJ2-1	TGTGCCAGTAGGCTAGGTGGGACAGGGTATTCTGGTGAGCAGTTCTTC	CASRLGGTGYSGEQFF
TRBV4-2	-	-	TRBJ2-7	TGTGCCAGCAGCCAACGCAGGGGCTCTCCCTTTACCAGCTCGCACGAGCAGTACTTC	CASSQRRGSPFTSSHEQYF
TRBV10-3	TRBD2	-	TRBJ2-1	TGTGCCATCAGTGAGTCCCTCAGCGGGAGGAATGAGCAGTTCTTC	CAISESLSGRNEQFF
TRBV6-5	TRBD2	-	TRBJ2-6	TGTGCCAGCAAGCGGGGAAGCTCTGGGGCCAACGTCCTGACTTTC	CASKRGSSGANVLTF
TRBV7-8	TRBD2	-	TRBJ2-2	TGTGCCAGCAGCTTAGCGAGGCTAGCGGGAGGGCCGGGCACCGGGGAGCTGTTTTTT	CASSLARLAGGPGTGELFF
TRBV7-9	TRBD1	-	TRBJ1-1	TGTGCCAGCAGCCCGGGGACAGGTATGAACACTGAAGCTTTCTTT	CASSPGTGMNTEAFF
TRBV27	-	once	TRBJ2-1	TGTGCCAGCAATAGCGGAGGCTACAATGAGCAGTTCTTC	CASNSGGYNEQFF
TRBV7-6	-	once	TRBJ2-7	TGTGCCAGCAGCTTAGCGGGAAGGGGCTACGAGCAGTACTTC	CASSLAGRGYEQYF
TRBV6-1	-	-	TRBJ1-3	TGTGCCAGCAGTTTCGGGACTGGTTCGAACACCATATATTTT	CASSFGTGSNTIYF